This T cell receptor (beta chain) was sequenced for a study of T cell repertoires in cytomegalovirus infection. As to this clonotype: What it recognizes is unknown. A much bigger clone sits one base away, suggesting this may be a read error. No conserved phenylalanine or tryptophan ends this CDR3, so it is likely a read error.

This CDR3 is built from 15 residues. The germline gives CDR1 SGHTA, CDR2 FQGNSA. The J segment lost 2 bases and the V segment lost 7 bases, leaving 5 bases of the junction unmatched. TCRdb called the reads again in MiXCR, with one record for every CDR3 protein. This table holds 750,000 to 900,000 distinct CDR3 sequences, almost 30% found once. The source is a human donor in good health (CMV status not recorded). Some clones in this sample may be carry-over from other donors' samples. Sequencing was performed on cultured CD8+ T cells from PBMCs, taken from culture after CMV antigen stimulation. The chain has TRBV7-2 and TRBJ2-3, with 11 bases fitting TRBD2. The CDR3 bases are TGTGCCAGCAAGCTAGCGGGGGGATACACAGATACGCAGTATTAT. Translation: CASKLAGGYTDTQYY.